This TCR beta chain came from a study of blood T cell repertoires in COVID-19. In the study overall: Sites across the United States, Italy and Spain contributed samples from acute and convalescent COVID-19.

Trimming cost V 4 bases and J 2 bases, with 9 bases left between them. The CDR3 contains 14 residues. In germline, CDR1 is MNHEY, CDR2 SVGAGI. As originally analysed: From reference gene primer amplification, estimates of nucleated cell counts were derived. The data were produced by immunoSEQ multiplex PCR, yet TCRdb's version contains in-frame clones alone and is incomplete. The V and J calls and the clone size are those of that table, but D and trimming were determined from the DNA. The table shows 140,000 to 150,000 clones, with 70% to 90% occurring only once. Enrolment of Seattle patients took place during active infection, and they were followed longitudinally.

The sample consisted of peripheral blood. The chain links TRBV6-5 to TRBJ1-3, with D possibly matching TRBD1 (5 bases). This receptor was identified in a woman aged 55 to 70 with COVID-19, enrolled during active disease. In nucleotides, the CDR3 is TGTGCCAGCAGTTTAGGGGTACCTGGAAACACCATATATTTT. This gives the protein CASSLGVPGNTIYF.